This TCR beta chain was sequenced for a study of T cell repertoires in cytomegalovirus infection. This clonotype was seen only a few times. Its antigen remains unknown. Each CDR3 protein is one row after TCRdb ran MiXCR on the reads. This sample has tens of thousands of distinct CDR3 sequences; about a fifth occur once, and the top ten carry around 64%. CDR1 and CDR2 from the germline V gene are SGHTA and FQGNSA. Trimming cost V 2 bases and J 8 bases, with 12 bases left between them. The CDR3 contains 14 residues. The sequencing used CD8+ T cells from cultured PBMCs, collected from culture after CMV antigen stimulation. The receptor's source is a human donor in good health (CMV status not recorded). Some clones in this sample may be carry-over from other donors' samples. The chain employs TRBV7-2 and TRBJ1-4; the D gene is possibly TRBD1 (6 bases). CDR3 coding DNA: TGTGCCAGCAGCTTACCGGGGGCATGGGAAAAACTGTTTTTT. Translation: CASSLPGAWEKLFF. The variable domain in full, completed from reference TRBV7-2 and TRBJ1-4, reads GAGVSQSPSNKVTEKGKDVELRCDPISGHTALYWYRQSLGQGLEFLIYFQGNSAPDKSGLPSDRFSAERTGGSVSTLTIQRTQQEDSAVYLCASSLPGAWEKLFFGSGTQLSVL.